The 5 T cell receptor beta chains reported below all come from one sample, sequenced in a study of cytomegalovirus exposure and HLA in healthy donors. PCR used 60 Vbeta primers and 13 Jbeta primers. TCRdb's copy holds only in-frame clones and misses some; the assay was immunoSEQ multiplex PCR. The sample lists fewer than 250,000 clones, about 81% occurring once. The specimen was PBMCs. The source of these receptors is a man aged 25 to 40 in good health and CMV-seropositive.

The V and J genes are TRBV6-1 and TRBJ1-1; 10 bases match TRBD1. Losses at the gene ends were 6 bases for V and 2 bases for J; bases not matched to a gene: 3. The germline V gene has CDR1 MNHNS and CDR2 SASEGT. The CDR3 runs to 14 residues. This chain's CDR3 is CASRTGGRNTEAFF. CDR3 in DNA: TGTGCCAGCAGGACAGGGGGCCGAAACACTGAAGCTTTCTTT.

This chain links TRBV6-5 with TRBJ1-4; D might be TRBD1 (6 bases). With 2 bases removed from V and 6 bases from J, the gap between germline ends came to 10 bases. This CDR3 region has 14 residues. The germline V gene has CDR1 MNHEY and CDR2 SVGAGI. The CDR3, as DNA: TGTGCCAGCAGTTACGGGGCAGGGGATGAAAAACTGTTTTTT. Its translation: CASSYGAGDEKLFF.

V is TRBV7-9 and J is TRBJ2-5, with 9 bases identical to TRBD1. Germline CDR1 SEHNR, CDR2 FQNEAQ (reference sequence). The CDR3 contains 17 residues. The junction had 15 bases not matched to a gene; V was cut back by 5 bases and J by 5 bases. The CDR3 nucleotides are TGTGCCAGCAGCACAACCGACAGGGGGGGCTTAGTCGAGACCCAGTACTTC. Its protein product is CASSTTDRGGLVETQYF.

The V call is TRBV30, the J call TRBJ2-2; the D gene is possibly TRBD1 (5 bases). The germline V and J ends were trimmed by 0 bases and 9 bases, with 11 bases remaining between them. Germline V gives CDR1 GTSNPN, CDR2 SVGIG (reference sequence). This CDR3 has 13 amino acids. CDR3 DNA: TGTGCCTGGAGTGTGGCAGGGTGGAGGGAGCTGTTTTTT. Residues: CAWSVAGWRELFF.

V is TRBV2 and J is TRBJ2-5; D may be TRBD2 (6 bases). Trimming pared 5 bases from V and 4 bases from J, leaving 20 bases between. Germline CDR1 and CDR2: SNHLY and FYNNEI. The CDR3 is made up of 16 amino acids. The CDR3 sequence: CASSFDPGRRGETQYF. CDR3 DNA sequence: TGTGCCAGCAGTTTCGATCCGGGCAGGAGGGGAGAGACCCAGTACTTC.